The rows below give T cell receptor beta chains drawn from one sample of a study of T cell responses to AZD1222 COVID-19 vaccine. Libraries were prepared by immunoSEQ multiplex PCR; TCRdb keeps only in-frame clonotypes and omits some of them. The sample consists of 150,000 to 200,000 clones, more than 75% of them appearing once. Sequenced here: peripheral blood, sampled on day 0 of MenACWY control vaccination. The receptors here all came from an adult in good health. The CDR3 runs from the conserved cysteine through the conserved F or W. D genes are given only for firm matches. Size is omitted from some rows. Given values are once, few, many or a class for expanded clones.

size	V	J	D	CDR3	DNA
once	TRBV6-5	TRBJ2-7	TRBD2	CASSYSGGRALYEQYF	TGTGCCAGCAGTTACTCTGGGGGGAGGGCCCTCTACGAGCAGTACTTC
.	TRBV12-2	TRBJ1-2	.	CASRAPQNLNYGYTF	TGTGCAAGTCGCGCTCCTCAAAATTTAAACTATGGCTACACCTTC
.	TRBV10-3	TRBJ2-7	TRBD2	CAIRADSGSGNEQYF	TGTGCCATCAGGGCCGATAGCGGGAGTGGAAACGAGCAGTACTTC
.	TRBV7-9	TRBJ2-3	.	CASSTYRGALDTQYF	TGTGCCAGCAGCACGTACCGGGGGGCCTTGGATACGCAGTATTTT
.	TRBV9	TRBJ2-7	.	CASSVGSLAYEQYF	TGTGCCAGCAGCGTAGGTAGCTTAGCCTACGAGCAGTACTTC
once	TRBV25-1	TRBJ2-3	.	CASTHSRAGGTDTQYF	TGTGCCAGCACCCATTCTAGGGCTGGGGGAACAGATACGCAGTATTTT
.	TRBV30	TRBJ1-5	.	CAWSGLGNQPQHF	TGTGCCTGGAGTGGATTGGGGAATCAGCCCCAGCATTTT
.	TRBV2	TRBJ1-2	.	CASSVTVNYGYTF	TGTGCCAGCAGTGTTACGGTGAACTATGGCTACACCTTC
.	TRBV5-1	TRBJ1-1	.	CASSLQGVDTEAFF	TGCGCCAGCAGCTTGCAAGGGGTTGACACTGAAGCTTTCTTT
.	TRBV4-3	TRBJ1-1	.	CASSQVQGAEAFF	TGCGCCAGCAGCCAAGTCCAGGGCGCTGAAGCTTTCTTT
.	TRBV7-8	TRBJ2-7	.	CASRRGQTYEQYF	TGTGCCAGCAGAAGAGGCCAAACCTACGAGCAGTACTTC
.	TRBV6-5	TRBJ1-1	.	CASSYRSGGGTEAFF	TGTGCCAGCAGTTACCGTTCGGGGGGTGGCACTGAAGCTTTCTTT
.	TRBV5-5	TRBJ2-7	.	CASSLDAIYEQYF	TGTGCCAGCAGCTTGGACGCCATCTACGAGCAGTACTTC
.	TRBV4-3	TRBJ2-7	.	CASSQDRGREQYF	TGCGCCAGCAGCCAAGATCGGGGGCGGGAGCAGTACTTC
.	TRBV30	TRBJ2-7	.	CAWSSGGEYEQYF	TGTGCCTGGTCATCAGGGGGGGAATACGAGCAGTACTTC
.	TRBV28	TRBJ1-6	.	CASSSGFGSPLHF	TGTGCCAGCAGTTCAGGGTTTGGGTCACCCCTCCACTTT